The 20 T cell receptor beta chains listed next were all sequenced from one sample in a study of Graves' ophthalmopathy and Graves' hyperthyroidism. CDR3 regions of TCR beta were amplified from RNA transcripts. Following a first-round RT-PCR that used HTBI primers, a second-round multiplex PCR was carried out. TCRdb re-called the multiplex PCR reads with MiXCR, one entry per CDR3 protein. Among tens of thousands of distinct CDR3 sequences listed, around half were seen once. The specimen was peripheral blood. These receptors were obtained from an adult man with Graves' ophthalmopathy.

The table lists this clonotype with many counts. The CDR3 DNA reads TGCAGTGCTGATCGGCCGCAAGAGACCCAGTACTTC. Its protein is CSADRPQETQYF. The rearrangement uses TRBV20-1 and TRBJ2-5; no definite D call. Germline CDR1 DFQATT, CDR2 SNEGSKA (reference sequence). The CDR3 runs 12 residues. V lost 5 bases and J lost 2, with 9 bases in between.

V gene TRBV15 combines with J gene TRBJ2-7, with D tentatively TRBD2 (6 bases). The CDR3 is 14 residues long. Germline V lookup: CDR1 LNHNV, CDR2 YYDKDF (reference sequence). The V end was cut by 5 bases, the J end by 2 bases, with 13 bases between. Written as DNA, the CDR3 is TGTGCCACCAGCGGAGGGCCGCGGACCTACGAGCAGTACTTC. Encoded protein: CATSGGPRTYEQYF.

The J gene is TRBJ2-1, the V gene TRBV6-4; 10 bases line up with TRBD2. The V gene end was trimmed by 0 bases and the J gene end by 4 bases; junction bases not matched to a gene: 0. CDR1 MRHNA and CDR2 SNTAGT come from the germline V gene. The CDR3 contains 15 residues. The CDR3 DNA reads as TGTGCCAGCAGTGACTCACTAGCGGGGTACAATGAGCAGTTCTTC. Its protein is CASSDSLAGYNEQFF.

This clonotype occurred many times. This chain uses TRBV5-8 with TRBJ2-5, with a weak D call TRBD1 (5 bases). The CDR3 runs to 13 residues. Deletions cut 1 base from V and 4 bases from J, with 8 bases between. Germline V lookup: CDR1 SGHTS, CDR2 YDEGEE. This chain's CDR3 is CASSLSGSETQYF. In DNA form, the CDR3 reads TGTGCCAGCAGCTTGTCAGGGTCAGAGACCCAGTACTTC.

Concerning this clonotype itself: A read error is likely, as this CDR3 ends without the conserved phenylalanine or tryptophan. V gene TRBV7-3 combines with J gene TRBJ1-4; possibly TRBD1 for D (5 bases). The V and J ends lost 5 bases and 7 bases respectively, with 23 bases between them. CDR1 and CDR2 from the germline V gene are SGHTA and FQGTGA. This CDR3 comprises 17 residues. The CDR3 DNA reads as TGTGCCAGCAGCCCCCTTCCCGGGGGAGGGTCGACTGAAAAACTGTTTTTG. Encoded protein: CASSPLPGGGSTEKLFL.

The V call is TRBV20-1, the J call TRBJ2-7; weak D call: TRBD2 (5 bases). Germline loops: CDR1 DFQATT, CDR2 SNEGSKA (reference sequence). This CDR3 contains 12 residues. V dropped 6 bases and J dropped 2 bases, with 11 bases sitting between them. For the CDR3, the DNA is TGCAGTGCAGATAGCGAGCCCTACGAGCAGTACTTC. It is translated as CSADSEPYEQYF.

This clonotype has just a few counts. This chain's CDR3 is CASWADRDPYEQYF. In nucleotides, the CDR3 is TGTGCCAGTTGGGCGGACAGGGACCCCTACGAGCAGTACTTC. The chain combines TRBV5-4 with TRBJ2-7; 8 bases map to TRBD1. Germline loops: CDR1 SGHNT, CDR2 YYREEE (reference sequence). The CDR3 runs 14 residues. V shed 8 bases, J shed 2 bases, and the junction held 9 bases outside the gene matches.

This clonotype has a count of ten or more. The chain couples TRBV5-1 to TRBJ2-1, with D perhaps matching TRBD2 (6 bases). Germline CDR1 reads SGHRS; CDR2 reads YFSETQ. This CDR3 is built from 15 residues. V shed 4 bases and J shed 8 bases, with 19 bases lying between them. Here the CDR3 DNA reads TGCGCCAGCAGCCCTCGGGAGCCCAGTCCCCATGAGCAGTTCTTC. Protein sequence: CASSPREPSPHEQFF.

This chain joins TRBV25-1 and TRBJ1-6; possible D gene TRBD1, 6 bases. V shed 4 bases and J shed 8 bases, with 15 bases lying between them. This CDR3 is built from 15 residues. Germline CDR1 MGHDK, CDR2 SYGVNS. DNA of the CDR3: TGTGCCAGCAGTGCTTTGAGACAGGAATATTCACCCCTCCACTTT. Its translation is CASSALRQEYSPLHF.

This clonotype was detected ten times or more. The chain is built from TRBV11-3 and TRBJ2-3; the D gene is possibly TRBD1 (5 bases). The CDR3 consists of 15 residues. The V and J ends lost 4 bases and 0 bases respectively, with 11 bases between them. Germline loops: CDR1 SGHNT, CDR2 YENEEA. The CDR3 reads CASSSRQISTDTQYF. For the CDR3, the DNA is TGTGCCAGCAGCTCCCGACAGATTAGCACAGATACGCAGTATTTT.

The chain uses TRBV20-1 and TRBJ2-3; D is undetermined. V was clipped by 1 base and J by 6 bases, with 5 bases between them. The length of the CDR3 is 11 residues. Germline V CDR1 and CDR2: DFQATT, SNEGSKA (reference sequence). CDR3: CSARAGDTQYF. The CDR3 bases are TGCAGTGCTAGAGCAGGTGATACGCAGTATTTT.

This clonotype was recorded at least ten times. This sequence joins TRBV12-3 or TRBV12-4 and TRBJ2-1, with TRBD2 matching 9 bases. Losses at the gene ends were 4 bases for V and 2 bases for J; bases not matched to a gene: 9. The CDR3 sequence is 17 residues long. The CDR3 protein is CASSSNKLAGAYNEQFF. The CDR3 bases are TGTGCCAGCAGTTCGAACAAACTAGCGGGCGCCTACAATGAGCAGTTCTTC.

In the case of this clonotype: The conserved phenylalanine or tryptophan is not found at the CDR3 terminus, so this likely reflects a read error. The rearrangement uses TRBV5-4 and TRBJ1-1; D gene uncertain. This CDR3 has 13 residues. Germline V lookup: CDR1 SGHNT, CDR2 YYREEE (reference sequence). In DNA form, the CDR3 reads TGTGCCAGCAGCGCGGGTGTTAACACAGAAGCTTTCATT. It codes for CASSAGVNTEAFI.

This clonotype was seen ten or more times. V usage is TRBV6-2 or TRBV6-3 and J usage is TRBJ1-1; no definite D call. CDR1 is MNHEY and CDR2 is SVGEGT in the germline V gene. Trimming shortened V by 0 bases and J by 5 bases, and 10 bases separated the two germline ends. The CDR3 extends over 14 amino acids. The CDR3, as DNA: TGTGCCAGCAGTTACTCGATAGGCGAGACTGAAGCTTTCTTT. Protein sequence: CASSYSIGETEAFF.

The rearrangement joins TRBV5-1 to TRBJ2-7; the match to TRBD2 covers 7 bases. V was clipped by 7 bases and J by 0 bases; unmatched bases: 13. The CDR3 runs 16 residues. CDR1 and CDR2 (germline): SGHRS, YFSETQ. CDR3 loop: CASREGASGGSYEQYF. Written as DNA, the CDR3 is TGCGCCAGCCGTGAAGGGGCTAGCGGAGGCTCCTACGAGCAGTACTTC.

This chain connects TRBV7-8 to TRBJ2-1; the match to TRBD2 covers 11 bases. The length of the CDR3 is 15 residues. Germline CDR1 SGHVS, CDR2 FQNEAQ. The V gene end was trimmed by 1 base and the J gene end by 6 bases; junction bases not matched to a gene: 2. CDR3 amino acids: CASSLVLAGVNEQFF. For the CDR3, the DNA is TGTGCCAGCAGCTTAGTACTAGCGGGAGTCAATGAGCAGTTCTTC.

The table lists this clonotype with a few counts. The V call is TRBV20-1, the J call TRBJ2-1; TRBD2 aligns across 8 bases. V was clipped by 6 bases and J by 2 bases; unmatched bases: 3. This CDR3 is 13 amino acids long. Germline V gives CDR1 DFQATT, CDR2 SNEGSKA (reference sequence). DNA for the CDR3: TGCAGTGCCTCGACTAGCGCCTACAATGAGCAGTTCTTC. It codes for CSASTSAYNEQFF.

As to this clonotype: A clone one base away is much larger, so this may be a read error. The rearrangement links TRBV7-2 to TRBJ2-7, with D possibly being TRBD2 (6 bases). This CDR3 is built from 16 residues. The germline V gene has CDR1 SGHTA and CDR2 FQGNSA. V dropped 5 bases and J dropped 7 bases, with 24 bases sitting between them. The CDR3 is CASSQGAGSGRNEQYF. The CDR3 DNA reads as TGTGCCAGCAGCCAAGGGGCGGGATCTGGTCGCAATGAGCAGTACTTC. The full variable domain, its missing parts supplied by reference TRBV7-2 and TRBJ2-7, is GAGVSQSPSNKVTEKGKDVELRCDPISGHTALYWYRQSLGQGLEFLIYFQGNSAPDKSGLPSDRFSAERTGGSVSTLTIQRTQQEDSAVYLCASSQGAGSGRNEQYFGPGTRLTVT.

This chain links TRBV10-2 with TRBJ2-7; possible D gene TRBD2, 6 bases. This CDR3 contains 15 residues. Germline loops: CDR1 WSHSY, CDR2 SAAADI. With 10 bases removed from V and 6 bases from J, the gap between germline ends came to 25 bases. In nucleotides, the CDR3 is TGCGCCACCCGACGGACTAATTCCCTATGGCGCGAGCAGTACTTC. Amino acids: CATRRTNSLWREQYF.

This clonotype was observed many times. The chain has TRBV6-5 and TRBJ1-2; D remains unclear. CDR1 MNHEY and CDR2 SVGAGI come from the germline V gene. The germline V and J ends were trimmed by 2 bases and 3 bases, with 13 bases remaining between them. The CDR3 is 15 amino acids. Here the CDR3 reads CASSYVSGGDYGYTF. DNA for the CDR3: TGTGCCAGCAGTTACGTGTCGGGAGGAGACTATGGCTACACCTTC.